The following is a T cell receptor beta chain sequence with its context. As yet, its antigen is unknown. Regarding time point: blood from clinic visit 5 months post-surgery; TSC patient then seizure free. Only cases whose brain tissue showed the highest T cell transcript signatures were sequenced. Patients received at least one anti-epileptic drug before surgery. These data originate in a study of brain T cells in children with intractable seizures. Overall study findings and caveats: Only CDR3 sequence similarity suggested viral specificity, without known HCMV serostatus. Pre-surgery blood may have been undersampled, hiding some clones.

The repertoire was sequenced with immunoSEQ multiplex PCR; TCRdb's copy has only in-frame clones and lacks some. The profile covers 300,000 to 400,000 clones, with 93% appearing a single time and 4.5% to 7% taken by the ten largest. This specimen was peripheral blood, taken approximately 5 months after surgery. The receptor was derived from a boy less than two years old with tuberous sclerosis and intractable seizures.

DNA for the CDR3: TGTGCCACCAGAGAACGGGACAGCTCCTCAAAGGCTTTCTTT. It encodes CATRERDSSSKAFF. V is TRBV24-1 and J is TRBJ1-1; TRBD1 agrees at 7 bases. Germline V gene lookup returns CDR1 KGHDR and CDR2 SFDVKD. This CDR3 is 14 amino acids long. Unmatched junction bases numbered 15, after V lost 7 bases and J lost 11 bases.